This T cell receptor (beta chain) is drawn from a study of long-term antiretroviral therapy in people with HIV. The study, taken as a whole, reports: Data on ART adherence, viral resistance or therapy changes were unavailable. The range of CDR3 lengths in HIV repertoires proved narrower than that found in controls.

Trimming removed 3 bases from V and 4 bases from J; junction bases left unmatched: 7. CDR1 and CDR2 from the germline V gene are SGHNT and YYREEE (reference sequence). The length of the CDR3 is 14 residues. A v3.0 immunoSEQ assay was performed at survey level. For each individual sample, sequencing targeted roughly 40,000-50,000 T-cell genomes. The method was immunoSEQ multiplex PCR; TCRdb's version includes in-frame clones alone and lacks a portion of them. This table holds some 20,000 clones, 80% found once. Note on this clone: The antigen is undetermined.

The sample was unsorted PBMCs, taken 2.9 years after starting antiretroviral therapy. This sequence originates from a woman in her 30s with HIV. V usage is TRBV5-4 and J usage is TRBJ2-7, with TRBD2 matching over 7 bases. CDR3 region: CASSSRGGVYEQYF. DNA for the CDR3: TGTGCCAGCAGCTCCCGCGGGGGAGTATACGAGCAGTACTTC.